This T cell receptor (beta chain) was documented in a study of early T cells in non-severe SARS-CoV-2 infection. On the study more broadly: The study sequenced bulk RNA from unsorted whole blood, with chains unpaired. Study conclusions and caveats: Missing private and CD4 specificities, VDJdb matching favored anti-spike CD8 responses.

Unique molecular identifiers were added to individual cDNA molecules. Each CDR3 protein is one row after TCRdb ran MiXCR on the 5' RACE reads. The sample yields tens of thousands of distinct CDR3 sequences, 9% to 13% seen once. Trimming took 3 bases from V and 7 from J, leaving 5 bases between them. The CDR3 runs 12 residues. Germline V gives CDR1 SGDLS, CDR2 YYNGEE. Worth noting for this clonotype: Its antigen is unidentified.

Material for sequencing was whole blood. This TCR was recovered from an adult who was a healthcare worker with PCR-confirmed SARS-CoV-2 infection or an uninfected control (not recorded which). This chain uses TRBV9 with TRBJ1-6; D unclear. Here the CDR3 DNA reads TGTGCCAGCAGCGCAACGAATTCACCCCTCCACTTT. Its protein product is CASSATNSPLHF.